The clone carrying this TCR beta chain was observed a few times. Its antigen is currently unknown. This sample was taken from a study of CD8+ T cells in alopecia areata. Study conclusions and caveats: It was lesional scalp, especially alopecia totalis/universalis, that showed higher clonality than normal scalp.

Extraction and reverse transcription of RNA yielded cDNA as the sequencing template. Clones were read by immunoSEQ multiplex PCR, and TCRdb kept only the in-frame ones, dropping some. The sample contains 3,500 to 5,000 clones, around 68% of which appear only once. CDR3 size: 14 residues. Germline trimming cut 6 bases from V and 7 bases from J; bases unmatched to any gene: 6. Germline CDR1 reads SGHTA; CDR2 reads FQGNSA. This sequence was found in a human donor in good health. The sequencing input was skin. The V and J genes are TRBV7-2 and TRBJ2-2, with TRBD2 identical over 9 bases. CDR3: CASRPGLAVGELFF. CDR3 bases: TGTGCCAGCAGGCCGGGACTAGCAGTCGGGGAGCTGTTTTTT. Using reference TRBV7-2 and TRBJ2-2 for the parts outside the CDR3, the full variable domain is GAGVSQSPSNKVTEKGKDVELRCDPISGHTALYWYRQSLGQGLEFLIYFQGNSAPDKSGLPSDRFSAERTGGSVSTLTIQRTQQEDSAVYLCASRPGLAVGELFFGEGSRLTVL.